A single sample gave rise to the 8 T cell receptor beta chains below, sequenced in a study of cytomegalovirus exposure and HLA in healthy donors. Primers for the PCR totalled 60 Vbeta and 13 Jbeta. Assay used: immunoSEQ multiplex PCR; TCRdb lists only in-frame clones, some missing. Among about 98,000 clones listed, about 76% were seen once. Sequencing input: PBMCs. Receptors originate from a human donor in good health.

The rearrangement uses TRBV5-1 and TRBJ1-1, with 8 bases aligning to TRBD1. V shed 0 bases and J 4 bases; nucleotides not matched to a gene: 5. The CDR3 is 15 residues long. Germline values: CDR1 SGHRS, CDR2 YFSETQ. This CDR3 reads CASSLGTGLSTEAFF. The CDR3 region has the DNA TGCGCCAGCAGCTTGGGGACAGGGTTGAGCACTGAAGCTTTCTTT.

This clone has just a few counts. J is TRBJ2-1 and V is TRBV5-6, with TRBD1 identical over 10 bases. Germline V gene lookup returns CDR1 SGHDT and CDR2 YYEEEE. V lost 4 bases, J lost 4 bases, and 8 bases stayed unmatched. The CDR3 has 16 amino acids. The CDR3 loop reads CASSPKGDRGYNEQFF. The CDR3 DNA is TGTGCCAGCAGCCCGAAGGGGGACAGGGGATACAATGAGCAGTTCTTC.

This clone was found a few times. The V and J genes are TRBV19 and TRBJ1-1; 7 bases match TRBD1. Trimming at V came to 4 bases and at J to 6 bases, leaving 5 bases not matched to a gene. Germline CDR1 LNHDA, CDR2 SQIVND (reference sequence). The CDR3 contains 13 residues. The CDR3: CASSTRTGSEAFF. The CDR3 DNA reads TGTGCCAGTAGTACCCGGACAGGTTCTGAAGCTTTCTTT.

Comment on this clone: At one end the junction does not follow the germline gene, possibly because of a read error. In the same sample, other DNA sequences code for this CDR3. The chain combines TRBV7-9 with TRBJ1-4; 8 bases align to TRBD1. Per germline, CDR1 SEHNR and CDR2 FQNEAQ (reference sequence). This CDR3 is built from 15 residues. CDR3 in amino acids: CASSFTTGEVEKLFF. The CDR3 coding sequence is TGCGCCAGCAGCTTTACGACAGGGGAGGTTGAAAAACTGTTTTTT.

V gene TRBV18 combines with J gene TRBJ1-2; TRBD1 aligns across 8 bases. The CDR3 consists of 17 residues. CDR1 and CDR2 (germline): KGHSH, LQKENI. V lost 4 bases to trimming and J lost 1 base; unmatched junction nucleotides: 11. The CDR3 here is CASSRVGQGKNNYGYTF. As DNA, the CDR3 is TGTGCCAGCTCACGAGTCGGACAGGGAAAGAATAACTATGGCTACACCTTC.

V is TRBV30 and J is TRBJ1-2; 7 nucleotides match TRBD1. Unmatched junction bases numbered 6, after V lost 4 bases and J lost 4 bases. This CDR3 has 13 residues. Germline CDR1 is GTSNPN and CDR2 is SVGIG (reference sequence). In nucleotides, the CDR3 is TGTGCCTGGACCACGGGACAGAGCTATGGCTACACCTTC. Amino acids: CAWTTGQSYGYTF. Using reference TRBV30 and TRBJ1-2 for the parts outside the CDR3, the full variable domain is SQTIHQWPATLVQPVGSPLSLECTVEGTSNPNLYWYRQAAGRGLQLLFYSVGIGQISSEVPQNLSASRPQDRQFILSSKKLLLSDSGFYLCAWTTGQSYGYTFGSGTRLTVV.

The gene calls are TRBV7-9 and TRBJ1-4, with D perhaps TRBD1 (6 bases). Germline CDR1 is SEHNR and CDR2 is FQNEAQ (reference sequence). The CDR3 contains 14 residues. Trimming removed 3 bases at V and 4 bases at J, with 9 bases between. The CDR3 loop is CASSFSGVNEKLFF. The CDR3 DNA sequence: TGTGCCAGCAGCTTTTCAGGGGTTAATGAAAAACTGTTTTTT.

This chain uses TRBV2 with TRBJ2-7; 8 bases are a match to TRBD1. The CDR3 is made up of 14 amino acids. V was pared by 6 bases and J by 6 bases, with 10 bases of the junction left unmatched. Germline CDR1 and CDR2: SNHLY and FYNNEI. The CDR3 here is CASRGDRRVGEQYF. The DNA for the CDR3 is TGTGCCAGCAGGGGGGACAGGAGGGTCGGCGAGCAGTACTTC.